These 30 T cell receptor beta chains were all obtained from the same sample, sequenced in a study of blood T cells in healthy people across ages. Combining a sample-barcoded 5' primer with a J-beta primer mix, a second PCR ran for about 7 to 11 cycles. Each CDR3 protein is one row after TCRdb ran MiXCR on the 5' RACE reads. The sample contains more than 800,000 distinct CDR3 sequences, around 28% of which appear only once. The sequenced material came from blood. The receptors were gathered from a woman of 80 years or more in good health.

This clonotype was recorded many times. The gene calls are TRBV7-2 and TRBJ2-3; the D gene is possibly TRBD2 (5 bases). V shed 5 bases and J shed 0 bases, with 15 bases lying between them. The CDR3 extends over 16 amino acids. Germline CDR1 reads SGHTA; CDR2 reads FQGNSA. Written as DNA, the CDR3 is TGTGCCAGCAGCCCCACCGCTAGCTCTAGCACAGATACGCAGTATTTT. Protein sequence: CASSPTASSSTDTQYF. Full variable domain (missing parts from reference TRBV7-2 and TRBJ2-3): GAGVSQSPSNKVTEKGKDVELRCDPISGHTALYWYRQSLGQGLEFLIYFQGNSAPDKSGLPSDRFSAERTGGSVSTLTIQRTQQEDSAVYLCASSPTASSSTDTQYFGPGTRLTVL.

Regarding this clonotype: Relative to the germline gene, one junction end is altered; a read error may explain this. The V call is TRBV2, the J call TRBJ1-2, with D possibly matching TRBD1 (6 bases). This CDR3 has 15 amino acids. The germline gives CDR1 SNHLY, CDR2 FYNNEI. For the CDR3, the DNA is TGTGCCAGCCGTCTATCCTCGGGGGCCAACTATAGCTACACCTTC. Translation gives CASRLSSGANYSYTF. Supplemented by reference TRBV2 and TRBJ1-2, the full variable domain reads EPEVTQTPSHQVTQMGQEVILRCVPISNHLYFYWYRQILGQKVEFLVSFYNNEISEKSEIFDDQFSVERPDGSNFTLKIRSTKLEDSAMYFCASRLSSGANYSYTFGSGTRLTVV.

This clonotype was counted ten times or more. This chain connects TRBV7-2 to TRBJ1-1; 7 bases match TRBD1. There are 14 residues in the CDR3. Germline V gene sequence: CDR1 SGHTA, CDR2 FQGNSA. J lost 3 bases, V lost 5 bases, and 6 bases had no gene match. The CDR3 DNA sequence: TGTGCCAGCAGCCGGGACAGAACATACACTGAAGCTTTCTTT. Residues: CASSRDRTYTEAFF. The full variable domain, in which reference TRBV7-2 and TRBJ1-1 provide the parts outside the CDR3, is GAGVSQSPSNKVTEKGKDVELRCDPISGHTALYWYRQSLGQGLEFLIYFQGNSAPDKSGLPSDRFSAERTGGSVSTLTIQRTQQEDSAVYLCASSRDRTYTEAFFGQGTRLTVV.

Only a few counts were recorded for this clonotype. Given a much more abundant clone one base away, this may be a read error. The chain combines TRBV12-3 or TRBV12-4 with TRBJ2-3; 9 bases align to TRBD1. The CDR3 spans 14 residues. For the CDR3, the DNA is TGTGCCAGCAGTGGACAGGGGAGCACAGATGCGCAGTATTTT. Translated: CASSGQGSTDAQYF.

This clonotype was detected many times. This chain links TRBV20-1 with TRBJ1-5; 8 positions match TRBD1. The length of the CDR3 is 13 residues. Germline loops: CDR1 DFQATT, CDR2 SNEGSKA (reference sequence). The J segment lost 7 bases and the V segment lost 5 bases, leaving 7 bases of the junction unmatched. CDR3 in amino acids: CSALQGEGQPQHF. CDR3 sequence (DNA): TGCAGTGCTTTACAGGGGGAAGGACAGCCCCAGCATTTT.

This clonotype was observed a few times. The rearrangement joins TRBV24-1 to TRBJ2-7; a weak D match, TRBD2 (7 bases). The V and J ends lost 2 bases and 2 bases respectively, with 12 bases between them. The CDR3 is made up of 15 amino acids. Germline V CDR1 and CDR2: KGHDR, SFDVKD. CDR3 in DNA: TGTGCCACCAGTGATTGGGGGGGGCGGACCTACGAGCAGTACTTC. Protein product: CATSDWGGRTYEQYF.

This clonotype occurred many times. This chain connects TRBV5-1 to TRBJ2-3; 8 nucleotides match TRBD2. Looked up from germline, CDR1 is SGHRS and CDR2 is YFSETQ. Germline trimming cut 2 bases from V and 0 bases from J; bases unmatched to any gene: 8. This CDR3 region has 17 residues. CDR3 nucleotide sequence: TGCGCCAGCAGCTTCTCGACCGGGACTAGGAGCACAGATACGCAGTATTTT. Translation: CASSFSTGTRSTDTQYF. The full variable domain, with the rest looked up from reference TRBV5-1 and TRBJ2-3, is KAGVTQTPRYLIKTRGQQVTLSCSPISGHRSVSWYQQTPGQGLQFLFEYFSETQRNKGNFPGRFSGRQFSNSRSEMNVSTLELGDSALYLCASSFSTGTRSTDTQYFGPGTRLTVL.

Remarks on this clonotype: Being one base from a much bigger clone, this may be a read error. The V call is TRBV15, the J call TRBJ1-5; no definite D call. The germline V gene has CDR1 LNHNV and CDR2 YYDKDF (reference sequence). The CDR3 is 14 amino acids. Trimming removed 7 bases from V and 9 bases from J, with 19 bases in between. The CDR3 region has the DNA TGTGCCACCACCGATCGACGGGGTAGGCGGCCCCAGCATTTT. Translation: CATTDRRGRRPQHF.

This clonotype has just a few counts. V usage is TRBV27 and J usage is TRBJ1-5; D not certain. Germline CDR1 and CDR2: MNHEY and SMNVEV (reference sequence). Deletions cut 8 bases from V and 7 bases from J, with 12 bases between. This CDR3 region has 12 residues. The CDR3 DNA follows: TGTGCCAGCTCCCGTAATGGGCAGCCCCAGCATTTT. Translation gives CASSRNGQPQHF.

This clonotype was counted many times. The chain carries TRBV11-2 and TRBJ2-3; 10 bases align to TRBD2. The J segment lost 2 bases and the V segment lost 4 bases, leaving 12 bases of the junction unmatched. Germline V gives CDR1 SGHAT, CDR2 FQNNGV. The CDR3 loop spans 18 amino acids. CDR3 coding DNA: TGTGCCAGCAGCTCCATAGCGGGGGGCGTCTCTGTCACAGATACGCAGTATTTT. This sequence encodes CASSSIAGGVSVTDTQYF.

This clonotype was counted ten times or more. The chain uses TRBV27 and TRBJ2-6; D could derive from TRBD1 or TRBD2 (7 bases each). The V and J ends lost 4 bases and 1 base respectively, with 14 bases between them. This CDR3 is 17 amino acids long. CDR1 is MNHEY, CDR2 SMNVEV, per germline (reference sequence). The CDR3 sequence: CASSSGGARSGANVLTF. The CDR3 DNA reads TGTGCCAGCAGTTCAGGGGGGGCGAGGTCTGGGGCCAACGTCCTGACTTTC.

A remark on this clonotype: Since a much larger clone is just one base distant, this may be a read error. The V and J genes are TRBV30 and TRBJ1-2, with unresolved D. CDR1 and CDR2 from the germline V gene are GTSNPN and SVGIG (reference sequence). The CDR3 has 11 amino acids. The CDR3: CAHFRAYDYTF. The DNA of the CDR3 is TGTGCCCATTTTCGGGCCTATGACTACACCTTC.

V and J are TRBV6-5 and TRBJ2-4; weak D call: TRBD2 (6 bases). CDR1 MNHEY and CDR2 SVGAGI come from the germline V gene. CDR3 size: 14 residues. V was shortened by 5 bases and J by 3 bases, with 11 bases between the two germline ends. CDR3 coding DNA: TGTGCCAGCAGTGCGACGGGACTCAAAAACATTCAGTACTTC. It yields the protein CASSATGLKNIQYF.

This clonotype has ten or more counts. The chain has TRBV20-1 and TRBJ2-7; D is perhaps TRBD1 (5 bases). From germline, CDR1 is DFQATT and CDR2 SNEGSKA (reference sequence). The germline V and J ends were trimmed by 0 bases and 3 bases, with 18 bases remaining between them. The CDR3 spans 16 residues. In DNA form, the CDR3 reads TGCAGTGCTAGAGATCGCGGCAGGGAATTCGGCTACGAGCAGTACTTC. Its protein product is CSARDRGREFGYEQYF.

V is TRBV27 and J is TRBJ1-1; D may be TRBD1 (5 bases). The length of the CDR3 is 17 residues. Germline V gene lookup returns CDR1 MNHEY and CDR2 SMNVEV (reference sequence). V was shortened by 1 base and J by 4 bases, with 19 bases between the two germline ends. CDR3 in DNA: TGTGCCAGCAGTTTATGGGCCCCGGTCGGGGGTTCCACTGAAGCTTTCTTT. It is translated as CASSLWAPVGGSTEAFF.

This clonotype was picked up a small number of times. The chain links TRBV12-3 or TRBV12-4 to TRBJ1-2; 7 nucleotides agree with TRBD1. The CDR3 has 13 amino acids. V lost 6 bases, J lost 7 bases, and 8 bases stayed unmatched. The CDR3 DNA follows: TGTGCCAGCAGGACAGGGAGGTGGGGTGGCTACACCTTC. Translating it yields CASRTGRWGGYTF.

There are many counts of this clonotype. The rearrangement joins TRBV6-1 to TRBJ2-5, with 7 bases matching TRBD2. The CDR3 runs 16 residues. CDR1 is MNHNS and CDR2 is SASEGT in the germline V gene. V was clipped by 0 bases and J by 5 bases; unmatched bases: 9. In DNA, the CDR3 is TGTGCCAGCAGTGAAGCGCCGGCTAGCGGTTTGGAGACCCAGTACTTC. As protein: CASSEAPASGLETQYF.

The gene calls are TRBV2 and TRBJ2-6; 7 bases are shared with TRBD1. The V gene's germline CDR1 is SNHLY and CDR2 FYNNEI. CDR3 length: 17 residues. The junction had 12 bases not matched to a gene; V was cut back by 6 bases and J by 4 bases. CDR3 sequence reads: CASRPGQAGSGANVLTF. For the CDR3, the DNA is TGTGCCAGCAGACCAGGACAGGCGGGCTCCGGGGCCAACGTCCTGACTTTC.

Ten or more counts support this clonotype. This chain uses TRBV20-1 with TRBJ2-7; 7 bases align to TRBD1. The CDR3 is 15 residues long. Germline-derived CDR1 and CDR2 are DFQATT and SNEGSKA (reference sequence). The ends lost 0 bases at V and 2 bases at J; junction bases unmatched: 7. The CDR3 sequence is CSARELAGGTYEQYF. The CDR3 DNA sequence: TGCAGTGCTAGAGAGTTAGCAGGGGGAACCTACGAGCAGTACTTC.

J is TRBJ2-3 and V is TRBV12-3 or TRBV12-4; no clear D. The CDR3 runs to 15 residues. V gave up 3 bases and J gave up 4 bases, with 14 bases separating them. In DNA, the CDR3 is TGTGCCAGCAGTTTCTTTGCAGGCGGAGCAGATACGCAGTATTTT. Translation: CASSFFAGGADTQYF.

A note on this clonotype: Being one base from a much bigger clone, this may be a read error. The V and J genes are TRBV11-2 and TRBJ2-3; tentative D call: TRBD2 (6 bases). The CDR3 spans 14 residues. Germline V gene sequence: CDR1 SGHAT, CDR2 FQNNGV. The CDR3 nucleotides are TGTGCCAGCAGCCGACTAGTCAGCACAGATGCGCAGTATTTT. Translated: CASSRLVSTDAQYF. The full variable domain, in which reference TRBV11-2 and TRBJ2-3 provide the parts outside the CDR3, is EAGVAQSPRYKIIEKRQSVAFWCNPISGHATLYWYQQILGQGPKLLIQFQNNGVVDDSQLPKDRFSAERLKGVDSTLKIQPAKLEDSAVYLCASSRLVSTDAQYFGPGTRLTVL.

This clonotype was seen many times. The gene calls are TRBV7-2 and TRBJ2-5; no definite D call. The CDR3 consists of 14 residues. The germline V and J ends were trimmed by 2 bases and 0 bases, with 7 bases remaining between them. Germline V lookup: CDR1 SGHTA, CDR2 FQGNSA. The CDR3 sequence: CASSLRRDQETQYF. CDR3 DNA: TGTGCCAGCAGCTTACGACGGGACCAAGAGACCCAGTACTTC.

Many counts were recorded for this clonotype. The rearrangement uses TRBV6-2 or TRBV6-3 and TRBJ2-1; TRBD2 agrees at 9 bases. CDR3 length: 15 amino acids. CDR1 and CDR2 from the germline V gene are MNHEY and SVGEGT. Unmatched junction bases numbered 7, after V lost 6 bases and J lost 4 bases. The CDR3 DNA sequence: TGTGCCAGCAGCCGCGGGGGGGGACGATACAATGAGCAGTTCTTC. Translating gives CASSRGGGRYNEQFF.

The V and J genes are TRBV5-1 and TRBJ2-5; TRBD2 aligns across 9 bases. The V gene end was trimmed by 0 bases and the J gene end by 5 bases; junction bases not matched to a gene: 8. The CDR3 contains 16 residues. Germline assignment: CDR1 SGHRS and CDR2 YFSETQ. The CDR3 spells CASSLEGGGAAETQYF. The CDR3 nucleotides are TGCGCCAGCAGCTTGGAGGGCGGGGGGGCCGCGGAGACCCAGTACTTC.

A single count supports this clonotype. A read error is possible here, since a much larger clone lies one base away. The chain has TRBV7-9 and TRBJ1-2, with D maybe TRBD1 (5 bases). The germline gives CDR1 SEHNR, CDR2 FQNEAQ (reference sequence). CDR3 length equals 13 residues. CDR3 region: CASQLTDAYGYIF. The DNA for the CDR3 is TGTGCCAGCCAACTGACAGATGCATATGGCTACATCTTC.

This clonotype was observed a handful of times. Here the CDR3 DNA reads TGTGCCAGCAGCTTGGTACAAAATAGGAACACCGGGGAGCTGTTTTTT. As protein: CASSLVQNRNTGELFF. This chain joins TRBV5-6 and TRBJ2-2, with unresolved D. The length of the CDR3 is 16 residues. From germline, CDR1 is SGHDT and CDR2 YYEEEE. The V and J ends lost 0 bases and 1 base respectively, with 10 bases between them.

This clonotype has a count of ten or more. The rearrangement links TRBV6-1 to TRBJ1-4; D is unresolved. The CDR3 consists of 13 residues. Germline lookup yields CDR1 MNHNS and CDR2 SASEGT. The V and J ends lost 11 bases and 0 bases respectively, with 10 bases between them. CDR3 bases: TGTGCCTCAACCCTCGCAACTAATGAAAAACTGTTTTTT. Its translation: CASTLATNEKLFF.

Worth noting for this clonotype: This sequence may be a read error, since a much larger clone differs from it by one base. CDR3 sequence (DNA): TGTGCCGCCAGTGATCCTACAGGGAAGGGCACAGATACGCAGTATTTT. It specifies CAASDPTGKGTDTQYF. V and J are TRBV24-1 and TRBJ2-3, with D possibly matching TRBD1 (6 bases). The length of the CDR3 is 16 residues. Germline V lookup: CDR1 KGHDR, CDR2 SFDVKD.

V gene TRBV6-5 combines with J gene TRBJ1-3, with no clear D. V was pared by 2 bases and J by 1 base, with 9 bases between. The CDR3 has 15 residues. CDR1 and CDR2 (germline): MNHEY, SVGAGI. CDR3 DNA sequence: TGTGCCAGCAGTTACCCGAGTGGGTCTGGAAACACCATATATTTT. Its translation: CASSYPSGSGNTIYF.

This clonotype was seen a handful of times. This chain connects TRBV6-2 or TRBV6-3 to TRBJ2-3; the match to TRBD2 covers 10 bases. V lost 11 bases and J lost 2; bases outside the gene matches: 10. The CDR3 consists of 15 residues. Germline-derived CDR1 and CDR2 are MNHEY and SVGEGT. The CDR3 sequence: CAVQSSGGFTDTQYF. The CDR3 DNA reads TGTGCCGTTCAGAGTAGCGGGGGGTTCACAGATACGCAGTATTTT.